This TCR beta chain was identified in a study of T cells in Graves' hyperthyroidism and ophthalmopathy. General observations from the study: A model built on 13 V-J features separated ophthalmopathy from stable hyperthyroidism.

This clonotype showed up many times. Its antigen is not known. Amplification yielded TCR beta CDR3 regions, with RNA transcripts as the source. Carried out on the TCR CDR3, a first-round RT-PCR used the HTBI primer set. TCRdb re-analysed the multiplex PCR reads in MiXCR, keeping a single row per CDR3 protein. The data show 250,000 to 400,000 distinct CDR3 sequences, approximately 13% seen once. Every diagnosis used clinical symptoms, serum thyroxine and TRAb, thyroid ultrasound and orbital computed tomography. Cells are PBMCs isolated from approximately 9.2 ml of fresh blood. There are 13 residues in the CDR3. J gave up 5 bases and V 4 bases, and 3 bases lay outside the gene matches. Germline-derived CDR1 and CDR2 are SGHVS and FQNEAQ.

Material for sequencing was blood. V gene TRBV7-8 combines with J gene TRBJ2-3; 7 bases fit TRBD2. This receptor was obtained from a woman in her thirties or forties with Graves' ophthalmopathy. The CDR3 spells CASSSAGVDTQYF. CDR3 nucleotide sequence: TGTGCCAGCAGCTCCGCGGGGGTAGATACGCAGTATTTT.